This entry lists 7 T cell receptor beta chains sequenced from one sample in a study of T cell clonotyping in hematopoietic cell transplantation. As to time point: recipient sample about 28 days before transplant, after cytoreduction. Assay: immunoSEQ multiplex PCR; the TCRdb copy retains only in-frame clones and omits some. The table shows about 18,000 clones, with approximately 85% occurring only once. Sequenced here: peripheral blood mononuclear cells, sampled before stem cell transplant. The source is a man in his forties or fifties with acute myeloid leukemia. Some clones in this sample may be carry-over from other donors' samples.

The chain joins TRBV5-1 to TRBJ2-7; 8 bases are a match to TRBD1. CDR1 is SGHRS and CDR2 is YFSETQ in the germline V gene. J gave up 4 bases and V 5 bases, and 8 bases lay outside the gene matches. The CDR3 loop spans 14 amino acids. CDR3 residues: CASSHGTGGYEQYF. In DNA form, the CDR3 reads TGCGCCAGCAGTCACGGGACAGGTGGTTACGAGCAGTACTTC. Based on the CDR3 plus reference TRBV5-1 and TRBJ2-7, the full variable domain is KAGVTQTPRYLIKTRGQQVTLSCSPISGHRSVSWYQQTPGQGLQFLFEYFSETQRNKGNFPGRFSGRQFSNSRSEMNVSTLELGDSALYLCASSHGTGGYEQYFGPGTRLTVT.

This clone was seen more than once but under ten times. The chain has TRBV7-9 and TRBJ1-1; possibly TRBD1 for D (6 bases). The V and J ends lost 3 bases and 4 bases respectively, with 9 bases between them. CDR3 length: 13 residues. Germline V gives CDR1 SEHNR, CDR2 FQNEAQ (reference sequence). The chain's CDR3 is CASSLGGPTEAFF. In DNA, the CDR3 is TGTGCCAGCAGCTTGGGGGGGCCCACTGAAGCTTTCTTT.

The genes are TRBV5-1 and TRBJ2-3; D ambiguous. This CDR3 contains 15 residues. V was clipped by 0 bases and J by 0 bases, with 8 bases between them. Per the germline V gene, CDR1 is SGHRS and CDR2 is YFSETQ. The CDR3 coding sequence is TGCGCCAGCAGCTTGGCGGCAACGAGCACAGATACGCAGTATTTT. Protein product: CASSLAATSTDTQYF.

The genes are TRBV11-3 and TRBJ1-3; D remains ambiguous. The CDR3 totals 14 residues. Germline values: CDR1 SGHNT, CDR2 YENEEA. Trimming cost V 5 bases and J 0 bases, with 8 bases left between them. CDR3 sequence: CASSASLSGNTIYF. The CDR3 nucleotides read TGTGCCAGCAGCGCGAGTCTCTCTGGAAACACCATATATTTT.

The V and J genes are TRBV19 and TRBJ2-2; D is undetermined. Germline loops: CDR1 LNHDA, CDR2 SQIVND (reference sequence). V was pared by 5 bases and J by 3 bases, with 10 bases between. This CDR3 region has 14 residues. In DNA form, the CDR3 reads TGTGCCAGTAGTCCTTACAGACACACCGGGGAGCTGTTTTTT. Its protein is CASSPYRHTGELFF.

This chain connects TRBV7-9 to TRBJ2-1, with TRBD1 identical over 7 bases. With V trimmed by 0 bases and J by 8 bases, 7 bases remained unmatched. The CDR3 is made up of 15 amino acids. CDR1 SEHNR and CDR2 FQNEAQ come from the germline V gene (reference sequence). As DNA, the CDR3 is TGTGCCAGCAGCTTAGCACAGGGGCCGTTTGATGAGCAGTTCTTC. Its translation is CASSLAQGPFDEQFF.

With regard to this clone: It may be a read error: a sequence one base away is much more abundant. V and J are TRBV6-1 and TRBJ2-3; no clear D. Per the germline V gene, CDR1 is MNHNS and CDR2 is SASEGT. This CDR3 has 13 residues. V was pared by 5 bases and J by 0 bases, with 6 bases between. DNA of the CDR3: TGTGCCAGCAGTATACAGAGCACAGATACGCAGTATTTT. Its translation is CASSIQSTDTQYF.